This T cell receptor beta chain was profiled in a study of blood T cell repertoires in COVID-19. Looking at the study overall: Researchers got acute and convalescent COVID-19 samples from the United States, Italy and Spain. T cells, B-cell-depleted T cells, or PBMCs supplied cDNA or gDNA.

Sequencing was performed with immunoSEQ multiplex PCR; in TCRdb, only in-frame clones are kept and a portion is missing. The sample shows under 200,000 clones, about four fifths of them seen only once. V was cut by 4 bases and J by 4 bases, with 13 bases left in between. This CDR3 has 14 amino acids. The germline CDR1 and CDR2 sequences are LGHNA and YSLEER. This sequence was found in a man between 70 and 80 years old with active or convalescent COVID-19. The material sequenced was peripheral blood. This sequence joins TRBV4-3 and TRBJ1-1, with a weak D call TRBD1 (6 bases). The CDR3: CASSRLAGVTEAFF. The CDR3 DNA follows: TGCGCCAGCAGCCGATTAGCAGGGGTCACTGAAGCTTTCTTT.